The present entry profiles one TCR beta chain with its context. Its antigen is unknown. This sample was taken from a study of OX40 agonist ivuxolimab in advanced cancers. Study overall: All patients had ivuxolimab intravenously every 2 weeks at 0.01 to 10 mg/kg. The study's findings and limits: Averaging showed that CD8+ T cells had more expanded clones than CD4+ did.

Germline V lookup: CDR1 SGHTA, CDR2 FQGNSA. V gave up 1 base and J gave up 6 bases; unmatched junction bases: 3. CDR3 length equals 15 residues. Libraries were prepared by immunoSEQ multiplex PCR; TCRdb keeps only in-frame clonotypes and omits some of them. The table shows under 75,000 clones, with about four fifths occurring only once. The genes are TRBV7-2 and TRBJ2-2; 9 positions agree with TRBD2. This receptor was taken from an adult with an advanced solid tumor such as melanoma, head and neck, liver or kidney cancer. Sequences were derived from CD4+ or CD8+ T cells sorted from blood, sampled in a trial of the OX40 agonist ivuxolimab. The CDR3 is CASSLVLAGAGELFF. The CDR3 DNA reads TGTGCCAGCAGCTTAGTTTTAGCGGGGGCCGGGGAGCTGTTTTTT. Full variable domain (rest looked up from reference TRBV7-2 and TRBJ2-2): GAGVSQSPSNKVTEKGKDVELRCDPISGHTALYWYRQSLGQGLEFLIYFQGNSAPDKSGLPSDRFSAERTGGSVSTLTIQRTQQEDSAVYLCASSLVLAGAGELFFGEGSRLTVL.